A selection of T cell receptor beta chains follows, all from one sample in a study of shared clonotypes between healthy human individuals. This table comes from immunoSEQ multiplex PCR, and its TCRdb copy is limited to in-frame clones, with some not included. The table records hundreds of thousands of clones, almost 95% of them present only once. Sequenced sample: naive CD8+ T cells sorted from blood. The receptors were sampled from a man aged 30 to 45 in good health. Each CDR3 is given with its conserved first and last residue. Fields, in order: D gene, clone size, V gene, J gene, CDR3 DNA, CDR3 protein. A D gene is named only where the DNA matches it firmly. Clone size is shown for a subset of rows, as once, few, many or a class of expanded clone.

>TRBD2|once|TRBV29-1|TRBJ2-7
TGCAGCGTCGTGGGCGGGAGGACCATGAGCTCCTACGAGCAGTACTTC
CSVVGGRTMSSYEQYF
>NA|NA|TRBV2|TRBJ2-7
TGTGCCAGCAGTGAAGTTGGTGGCTCCAGATTCTACGAGCAGTACTTC
CASSEVGGSRFYEQYF
>NA|once|TRBV27|TRBJ2-1
TGTGCCAGCAGATTAGGGGGACCTACGGGCAATGAGCAGTTCTTC
CASRLGGPTGNEQFF
>TRBD1|NA|TRBV13|TRBJ1-5
TGTGCCAGCAGCTTGGGGACAGGGAATCAGCCCCAGCATTTT
CASSLGTGNQPQHF
>TRBD1|NA|TRBV7-9|TRBJ1-1
TGTGCCAGCAGCTACGGACAGGGGGATGAAGCTTTCTTT
CASSYGQGDEAFF
>TRBD1|once|TRBV7-9|TRBJ2-1
TGTGCCAGCAGCTTTGGAAGTGGACAGGCCTCCTACAATGAGCAGTTCTTC
CASSFGSGQASYNEQFF
>TRBD2|NA|TRBV6-6|TRBJ2-7
TGTGCCAGCAGTGGCCTAGCGGGAGCCCCCCACGAGCAGTACTTC
CASSGLAGAPHEQYF
>NA|NA|TRBV7-9|TRBJ2-3
TGTGCCAGCAGGGGCAGGGCAGTCACAGATACGCAGTATTTT
CASRGRAVTDTQYF
>NA|NA|TRBV28|TRBJ1-2
TGTGCCAGCAATAATGGGGGTTGGAACTATGGCTACACCTTC
CASNNGGWNYGYTF
>NA|NA|TRBV27|TRBJ1-1
TGTGCCAGCAGTTTGGGGAGGGACTACCTTGACACTGAAGCTTTCTTT
CASSLGRDYLDTEAFF
>NA|few|TRBV7-6|TRBJ1-1
TGTGCCAGCAGGAAGATGAAGGACGGGAACACTGAAGCTTTCTTT
CASRKMKDGNTEAFF
>NA|NA|TRBV7-9|TRBJ2-7
TGTGCCATACTAATAGGGAACTACGAGCAGTACTTC
CAILIGNYEQYF
>NA|NA|TRBV30|TRBJ1-4
TGTGCCTGTTTTGGAGGGGACGAAAAACTGTTTTTT
CACFGGDEKLFF
>NA|NA|TRBV27|TRBJ2-1
TGTGCCAGCAGTTCTCGGGGGCATGAGCAGTTCTTC
CASSSRGHEQFF
>NA|NA|TRBV30|TRBJ2-1
TGTGCCTGGAGTCCAGTGGACGAGCAGTTCTTC
CAWSPVDEQFF
>TRBD1|NA|TRBV4-2|TRBJ1-2
TGTGCCAGCGCCCCCGGGACAGGCCCCTATGGCTACACCTTC
CASAPGTGPYGYTF
>TRBD2|NA|TRBV7-6|TRBJ2-3
TGTGCCAGCAGCCGTAGCGGGAGTAGCTTCGATACGCAGTATTTT
CASSRSGSSFDTQYF
>TRBD1|NA|TRBV6-5|TRBJ2-1
TGTGCCAGCAGTCCACAGGGGGCCGGCTACAATGAGCAGTTCTTC
CASSPQGAGYNEQFF
>NA|NA|TRBV11-3|TRBJ2-7
TGTGCCAGCAGCTCGAGGGGGGAGGGCGAGCAGTACTTC
CASSSRGEGEQYF
>TRBD2|NA|TRBV9|TRBJ2-5
TGTGCCAGCACCGCGGGAGAGGGGACCCAGTACTTC
CASTAGEGTQYF
>NA|NA|TRBV4-1|TRBJ2-1
TGCGCCAGCAGCCGGCATAACAGCAATGAGCAGTTCTTC
CASSRHNSNEQFF
>TRBD1|NA|TRBV4-3|TRBJ2-7
TGCGCCAGCAGCCAAGAGAAGGTGGGGGACAGACCCTACGAGCAGTACTTC
CASSQEKVGDRPYEQYF
>NA|NA|TRBV7-3|TRBJ2-1
TGTGCCAGCAGCTTCCGGCCCACCTACAATGAGCAGTTCTTC
CASSFRPTYNEQFF
>TRBD1|once|TRBV30|TRBJ1-4
TGTGCGGTGCTGTACCGGGACAGTCGCAATGAAAAACTGTTTTTT
CAVLYRDSRNEKLFF
>TRBD2|NA|TRBV14|TRBJ2-1
TGTGCCAGCAGCCCAACTCCCGGCGCTAGCGGGAGTCACTCCTACAATGAGCAGTTCTTC
CASSPTPGASGSHSYNEQFF
>NA|NA|TRBV5-5|TRBJ2-7
TGTGCCAGCAGCTCTGGGGCAGGGATCGTCTACGAGCAGTACTTC
CASSSGAGIVYEQYF
>TRBD1|NA|TRBV2|TRBJ1-3
TGTGCCAGCAGCGGGGGACAGGGCCGAAACACCATATATTTT
CASSGGQGRNTIYF
>TRBD2|NA|TRBV9|TRBJ2-3
TGTGCCAGCAGCCTCACCGGGACTAGCGGGAGCGGGCAGTATTTT
CASSLTGTSGSGQYF
>TRBD2|NA|TRBV7-9|TRBJ2-1
TGTGCCAGCAGCAATGAGCCGGGAGGGCCACTTGAGCAGTTCTTC
CASSNEPGGPLEQFF
>TRBD2|NA|TRBV4-3|TRBJ2-3
TGCGCCAGCAGCCAAGATATTTGGATGCTAGCGGGGGGGGCCACAGATACGCAGTATTTT
CASSQDIWMLAGGATDTQYF
>NA|NA|TRBV7-2|TRBJ2-2
TGTGCCAGCAGCGCATTGGGGCTAGTAGGCACCGGGGAGCTGTTTTTT
CASSALGLVGTGELFF
>TRBD2|NA|TRBV15|TRBJ2-7
TGTGCCACCAGCACTCCGACTAGCGGGTTCCTAGAGCAGTACTTC
CATSTPTSGFLEQYF
>NA|NA|TRBV10-3|TRBJ2-5
TGTGCCATCAGTGGGGGGGCCGCTAAAGAGACCCAGTACTTC
CAISGGAAKETQYF
>NA|NA|TRBV18|TRBJ1-5
TGTGCCAGCTCTCCCGAGGGTAGCAATCAGCCCCAGCATTTT
CASSPEGSNQPQHF
>NA|NA|TRBV27|TRBJ2-2
TGTGCCAGCAGTTTATCATTGGCCACCGGGGAGCTGTTTTTT
CASSLSLATGELFF
>TRBD2|NA|TRBV7-9|TRBJ2-1
TGTGCCAGCAGCCCAAGGCGGGAGGGCCTCGATGAGCAGTTCTTC
CASSPRREGLDEQFF
>TRBD2|once|TRBV18|TRBJ2-7
TGTGCCAGCTCACCAAGGGTCCGGGGGGAGAAATACGAGCAGTACTTC
CASSPRVRGEKYEQYF
>TRBD2|NA|TRBV5-4|TRBJ2-1
TGTGCCAGCGGACTAGCGGGAGCTCCCCGCTACAATGAGCAGTTCTTC
CASGLAGAPRYNEQFF
>NA|NA|TRBV4-3|TRBJ2-3
TGCGCCAGCAGCCAAGAGGTTCCCGGCAGCAGCACAGATACGCAGTATTTT
CASSQEVPGSSTDTQYF
>TRBD2|NA|TRBV11-2|TRBJ2-7
TGTGCCAGCAGCTCCCCGAGTAGCGGGTTCATCTACGAGCAGTACTTC
CASSSPSSGFIYEQYF
>TRBD2|NA|TRBV11-2|TRBJ2-5
TGTGCCAGCAGCCCTAAGACTAGCGGGAGGGCCAGTGAGACCCAGTACTTC
CASSPKTSGRASETQYF
>TRBD1|NA|TRBV7-8|TRBJ2-3
TGTGCCAGCAGCTTAGTTAGGGGGCGCGCAGATACGCAGTATTTT
CASSLVRGRADTQYF
>TRBD1|NA|TRBV6-6|TRBJ2-2
TGTGCCAGCAGTCCGCGGACAGGGACCACCGGGGAGCTGTTTTTT
CASSPRTGTTGELFF
>TRBD2|NA|TRBV10-3|TRBJ2-7
TGTGCCATCAGTGAGGCGGCGGGAGGGAGGTACGAGCAGTACTTC
CAISEAAGGRYEQYF
>NA|once|TRBV14|TRBJ2-2
TGTGCCAGCAGCCAACTCAAAACTGGGGAGCTGTTTTTT
CASSQLKTGELFF
>NA|NA|TRBV11-2|TRBJ2-7
TGTGCCAGCAGCATCTTTACAGGGTTCTCCTACGAGCAGTACTTC
CASSIFTGFSYEQYF
>NA|NA|TRBV28|TRBJ2-1
TGTGCCAGCAGTTTCAGCCAGAGGCATCCCGATGAGCAGTTCTTC
CASSFSQRHPDEQFF
>NA|few|TRBV10-3|TRBJ1-1
TGTGCCATCAGTGAAGGCCTCGAGGGTACTGAAGCTTTCTTT
CAISEGLEGTEAFF
>NA|NA|TRBV7-6|TRBJ2-5
TGTGCCAGCAGCTTAGATTCGGCAGAATTCCAAGAGACCCAGTACTTC
CASSLDSAEFQETQYF
>NA|NA|TRBV7-2|TRBJ2-1
TGTGCCAGCAGCTTAGGCGCGGTTGAGCAGTTCTTC
CASSLGAVEQFF
>TRBD1|NA|TRBV7-7|TRBJ1-2
TGTGCCAGCAGCTTTAGGACAGGGAATAACTATGGCTACACCTTC
CASSFRTGNNYGYTF
>TRBD1|once|TRBV27|TRBJ2-7
TGTGCCAGCAGTTCCCGGGACAGGGGTGACTACGAGCAGTACTTC
CASSSRDRGDYEQYF
>TRBD1|NA|TRBV7-2|TRBJ2-7
TGTGCCAGCAGGGAAACCGGGACAGGCCAAACCGAGCAGTACTTC
CASRETGTGQTEQYF
>NA|NA|TRBV10-1|TRBJ2-5
TGCGCCAACCCACCGCTAGGGGTAGATGTAGTGGAGACCCAGTACTTC
CANPPLGVDVVETQYF
>NA|NA|TRBV27|TRBJ2-7
TGTGCCAGCAGAATTACCGGACAAGGCGACTACGAGCAGTACTTC
CASRITGQGDYEQYF